The clone carrying this TCR beta chain was seen many times. Its target is not known. This entry is derived from a study of T cell repertoires in cytomegalovirus infection. Study overall: Based on public TCR beta signatures, there were indications of CMV infection and of a matching HLA type.

TCRdb fed the reads into MiXCR, producing one record per CDR3 protein. This repertoire shows 80,000 to 130,000 distinct CDR3 sequences, 20% to 30% found once; its top ten account for 39%. The study, taken as a whole, reports: Carriage of CMV together with the relevant HLA was identifiable through cumulative public TCR beta family frequency. It was HLA-C-restricted CMV-specific TCR beta clonotypes that dominated the response ex vivo.

With V trimmed by 5 bases and J by 3 bases, 11 bases remained unmatched. From germline, CDR1 is SEHNR and CDR2 FQNEAQ (reference sequence). The CDR3 extends over 17 amino acids. This TCR came from a human donor in good health (CMV status not recorded). Some clones in this sample may be carry-over from other donors' samples. Sequenced input: CD8+ T cells from PBMCs. The V gene is TRBV7-9, the J gene TRBJ2-5; 11 bases match TRBD1. DNA for the CDR3: TGTGCCAGCAGCCCTTACTGGGGGGGACAGGGGGAAGAGACCCAGTACTTC. It is translated as CASSPYWGGQGEETQYF. The complete variable domain, with remaining parts taken from reference TRBV7-9 and TRBJ2-5, reads DTGVSQNPRHKITKRGQNVTFRCDPISEHNRLYWYRQTLGQGPEFLTYFQNEAQLEKSRLLSDRFSAERPKGSFSTLEIQRTEQGDSAMYLCASSPYWGGQGEETQYFGPGTRLLVL.